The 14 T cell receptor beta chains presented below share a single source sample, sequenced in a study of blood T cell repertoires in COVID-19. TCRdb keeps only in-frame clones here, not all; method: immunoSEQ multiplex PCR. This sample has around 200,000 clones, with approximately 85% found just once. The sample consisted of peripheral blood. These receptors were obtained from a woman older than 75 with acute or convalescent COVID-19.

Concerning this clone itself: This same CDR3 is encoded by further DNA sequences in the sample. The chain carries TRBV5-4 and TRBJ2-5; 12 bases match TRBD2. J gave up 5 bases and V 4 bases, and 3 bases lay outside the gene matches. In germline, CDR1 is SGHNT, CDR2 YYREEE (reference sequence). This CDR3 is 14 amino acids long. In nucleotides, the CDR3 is TGTGCCAGCAGCCCCACTAGCGGGGGGGAGACCCAGTACTTC. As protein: CASSPTSGGETQYF.

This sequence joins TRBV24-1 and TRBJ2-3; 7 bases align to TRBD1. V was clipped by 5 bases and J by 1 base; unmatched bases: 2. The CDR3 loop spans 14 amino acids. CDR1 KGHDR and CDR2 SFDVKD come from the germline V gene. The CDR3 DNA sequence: TGTGCCACCAGTGTCACAGGGGGCACAGATACGCAGTATTTT. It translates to CATSVTGGTDTQYF.

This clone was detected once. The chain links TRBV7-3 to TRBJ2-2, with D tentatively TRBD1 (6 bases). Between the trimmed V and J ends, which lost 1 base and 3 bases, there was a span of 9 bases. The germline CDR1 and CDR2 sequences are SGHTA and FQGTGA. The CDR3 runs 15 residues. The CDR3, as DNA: TGTGCCAGCAGCTTAATTGGGGGCTACACCGGGGAGCTGTTTTTT. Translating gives CASSLIGGYTGELFF.

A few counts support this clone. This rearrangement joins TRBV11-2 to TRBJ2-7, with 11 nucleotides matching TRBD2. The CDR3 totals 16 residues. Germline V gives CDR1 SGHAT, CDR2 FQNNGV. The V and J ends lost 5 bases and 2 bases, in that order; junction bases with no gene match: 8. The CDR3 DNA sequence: TGTGCCAGCAGCCGAGGACTAGCGGGCGCCACCTACGAGCAGTACTTC. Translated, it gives CASSRGLAGATYEQYF.

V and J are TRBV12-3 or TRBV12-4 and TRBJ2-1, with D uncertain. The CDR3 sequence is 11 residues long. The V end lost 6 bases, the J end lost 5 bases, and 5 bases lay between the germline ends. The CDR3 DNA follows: TGTGCCAGCAGCCCAGACAATGAGCAGTTCTTC. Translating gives CASSPDNEQFF.

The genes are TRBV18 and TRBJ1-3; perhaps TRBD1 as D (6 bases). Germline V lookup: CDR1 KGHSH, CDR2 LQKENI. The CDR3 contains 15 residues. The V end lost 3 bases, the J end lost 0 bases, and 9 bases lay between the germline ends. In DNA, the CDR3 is TGTGCCAGCTCACCTCAGGACAGCTCTGGAAACACCATATATTTT. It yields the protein CASSPQDSSGNTIYF.

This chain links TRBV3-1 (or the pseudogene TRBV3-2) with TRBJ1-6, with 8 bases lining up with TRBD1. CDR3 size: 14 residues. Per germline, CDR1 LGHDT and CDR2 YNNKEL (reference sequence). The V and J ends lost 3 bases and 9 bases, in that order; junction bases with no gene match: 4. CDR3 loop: CASSQADRGSPLHF. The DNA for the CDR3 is TGTGCCAGCAGCCAGGCCGACAGGGGTTCACCCCTCCACTTT.

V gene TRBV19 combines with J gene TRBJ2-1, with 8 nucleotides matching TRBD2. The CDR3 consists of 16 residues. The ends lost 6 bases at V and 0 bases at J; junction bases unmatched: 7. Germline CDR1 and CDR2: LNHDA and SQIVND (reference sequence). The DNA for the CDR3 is TGTGCCAGTAGCACCTCGGGGACTAGCTCCTACAATGAGCAGTTCTTC. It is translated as CASSTSGTSSYNEQFF.

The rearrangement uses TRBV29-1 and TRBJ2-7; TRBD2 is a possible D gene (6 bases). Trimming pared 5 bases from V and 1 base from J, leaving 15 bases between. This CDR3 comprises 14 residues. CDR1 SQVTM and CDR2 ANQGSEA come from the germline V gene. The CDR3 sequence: CSVRTPGESYEQYF. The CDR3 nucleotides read TGCAGCGTTCGGACGCCGGGGGAGTCCTACGAGCAGTACTTC.

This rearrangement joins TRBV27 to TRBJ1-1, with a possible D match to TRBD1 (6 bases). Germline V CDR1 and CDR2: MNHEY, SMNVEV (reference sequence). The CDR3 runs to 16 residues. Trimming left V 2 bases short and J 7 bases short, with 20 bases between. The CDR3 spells CASSLVSGHMRFEAFF. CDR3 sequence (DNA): TGTGCCAGCAGTTTAGTCTCGGGACATATGCGTTTTGAAGCTTTCTTT.

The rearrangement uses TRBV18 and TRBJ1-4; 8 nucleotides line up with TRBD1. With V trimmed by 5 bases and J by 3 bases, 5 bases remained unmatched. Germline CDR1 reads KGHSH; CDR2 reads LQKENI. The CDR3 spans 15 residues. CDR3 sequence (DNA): TGTGCCAGCTCATCCCAGGGGGCGTCTAATGAAAAACTGTTTTTT. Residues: CASSSQGASNEKLFF.

This chain's CDR3 is CASFGRGPAEAFF. CDR3 sequence (DNA): TGTGCCAGTTTCGGAAGGGGGCCGGCTGAAGCTTTCTTT. The rearrangement links TRBV6-5 to TRBJ1-1; the match to TRBD1 covers 7 bases. This CDR3 contains 13 residues. Germline V gene lookup returns CDR1 MNHEY and CDR2 SVGAGI. V trimming: 9 bases; J trimming: 6 bases; junction bases outside the gene matches: 10.

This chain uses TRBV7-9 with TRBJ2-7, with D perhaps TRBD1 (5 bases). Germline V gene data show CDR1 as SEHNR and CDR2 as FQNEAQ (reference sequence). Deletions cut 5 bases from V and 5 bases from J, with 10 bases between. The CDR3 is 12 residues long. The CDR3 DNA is TGTGCCAGCAGCCCACGACAGAACGAGCAGTACTTC. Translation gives CASSPRQNEQYF. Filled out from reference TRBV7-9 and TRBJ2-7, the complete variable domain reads DTGVSQNPRHKITKRGQNVTFRCDPISEHNRLYWYRQTLGQGPEFLTYFQNEAQLEKSRLLSDRFSAERPKGSFSTLEIQRTEQGDSAMYLCASSPRQNEQYFGPGTRLTVT.

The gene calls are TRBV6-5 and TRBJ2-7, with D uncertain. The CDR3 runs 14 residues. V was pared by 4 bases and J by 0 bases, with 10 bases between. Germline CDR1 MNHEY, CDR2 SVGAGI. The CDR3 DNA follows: TGTGCCAGCAGTTCGAGAGGTGTCTCCTACGAGCAGTACTTC. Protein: CASSSRGVSYEQYF.